This TCR beta chain was sequenced for a study of monozygotic twins with inflammatory bowel disease. The germline CDR1 and CDR2 sequences are MNHNS and SASEGT. This CDR3 is 14 amino acids long. Nested PCRs (approximately 17 and 9 cycles, two total) were applied to TCRalpha and TCRbeta cDNA. After re-calling the 5' RACE reads, TCRdb lists one entry per CDR3 protein, DNA absent. Its table records roughly 320,000 distinct CDR3 sequences. Researchers isolated total RNA from whole blood without sorting T cells. The TCR sequence derives from a human donor with ulcerative colitis or Crohn's disease, or a healthy co-twin of an affected twin (not recorded which). The chain employs TRBV6-1 and TRBJ2-5; the D call from TCRdb, TRBD1, cannot be confirmed without DNA. Sequencing was performed on blood. The CDR3: CASMGFGGHETQYF.